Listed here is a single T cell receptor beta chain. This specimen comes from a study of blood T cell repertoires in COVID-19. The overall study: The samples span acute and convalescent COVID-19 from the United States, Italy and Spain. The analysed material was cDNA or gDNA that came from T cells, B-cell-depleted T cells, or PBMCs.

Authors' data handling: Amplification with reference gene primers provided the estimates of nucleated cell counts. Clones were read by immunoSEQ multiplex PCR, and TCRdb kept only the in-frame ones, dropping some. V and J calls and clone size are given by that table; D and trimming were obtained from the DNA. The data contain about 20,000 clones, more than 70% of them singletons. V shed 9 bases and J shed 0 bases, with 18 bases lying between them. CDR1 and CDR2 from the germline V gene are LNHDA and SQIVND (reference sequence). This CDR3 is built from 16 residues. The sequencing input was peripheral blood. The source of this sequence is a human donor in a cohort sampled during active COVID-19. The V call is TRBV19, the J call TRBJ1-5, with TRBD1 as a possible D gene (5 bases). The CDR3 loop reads CASLSTGKYSNQPQHF. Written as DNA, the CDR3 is TGTGCCAGCCTTTCCACAGGAAAATATAGCAATCAGCCCCAGCATTTT.